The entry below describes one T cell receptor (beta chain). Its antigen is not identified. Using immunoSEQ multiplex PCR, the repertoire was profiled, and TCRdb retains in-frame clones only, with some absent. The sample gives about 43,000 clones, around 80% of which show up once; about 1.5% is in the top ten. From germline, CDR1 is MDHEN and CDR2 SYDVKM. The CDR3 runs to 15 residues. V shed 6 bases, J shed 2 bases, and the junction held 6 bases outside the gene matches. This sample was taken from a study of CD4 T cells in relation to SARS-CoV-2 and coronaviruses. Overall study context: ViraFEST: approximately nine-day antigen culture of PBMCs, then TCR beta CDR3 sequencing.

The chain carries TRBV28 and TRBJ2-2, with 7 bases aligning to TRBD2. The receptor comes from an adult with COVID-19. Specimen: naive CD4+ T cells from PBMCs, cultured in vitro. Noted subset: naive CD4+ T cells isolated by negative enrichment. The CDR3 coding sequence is TGTGCCAGCAGGCGGGACTACCCAAACACCGGGGAGCTGTTTTTT. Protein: CASRRDYPNTGELFF.